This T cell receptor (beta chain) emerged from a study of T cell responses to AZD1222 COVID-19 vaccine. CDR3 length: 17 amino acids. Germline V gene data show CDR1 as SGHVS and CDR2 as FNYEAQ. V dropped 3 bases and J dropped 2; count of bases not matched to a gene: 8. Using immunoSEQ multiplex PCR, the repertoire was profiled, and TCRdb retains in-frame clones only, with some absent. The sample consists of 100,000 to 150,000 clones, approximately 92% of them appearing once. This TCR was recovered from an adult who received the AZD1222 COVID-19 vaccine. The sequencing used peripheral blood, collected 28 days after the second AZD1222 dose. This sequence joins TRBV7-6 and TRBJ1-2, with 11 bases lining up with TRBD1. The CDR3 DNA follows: TGTGCCAGCAGCTTCCTAGGCCGGGACAGGGGGAACTATGGCTACACCTTC. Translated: CASSFLGRDRGNYGYTF.